This T cell receptor beta chain was identified in a study of cytotoxic CD8 clonotypes in ibrutinib-treated CLL. Study in general: Response was recorded as partial in approximately 25 patients and complete in 2; at median about 6 years, approximately 14 remained remitted and around twelve had progressed. A median roughly twelve months of treatment, range 6 to 36, preceded the collection of response samples. Study-level findings and limits: Ibrutinib response saw clonality rise, and progression saw it return toward baseline. Age-matched healthy donor levels were exceeded by baseline clonality, which tracked circulating CD8+ T-cell counts.

Points on this clone: What it recognizes is unknown. Other nucleotide sequences in the sample specify the same CDR3.

The CDR3 contains 13 residues. CDR1 and CDR2 (germline): SGHRS, YFSETQ. V lost 3 bases to trimming and J lost 1 base, with 7 bases between them. Assay used: immunoSEQ multiplex PCR; TCRdb lists only in-frame clones, some missing. The table lists roughly 220,000 clones, 79% of them singletons. This sample comprised PBMCs, obtained after 12 months of ibrutinib treatment. The gene calls are TRBV5-1 and TRBJ1-1; TRBD1 might be the D (5 bases). The TCR was taken from a human donor with chronic lymphocytic leukemia. Here the CDR3 reads CASSSQGNTEAFF. The CDR3 region has the DNA TGCGCCAGCAGCTCGCAGGGGAACACTGAAGCTTTCTTT. Looking up the rest from reference TRBV5-1 and TRBJ1-1 gives the full variable domain: KAGVTQTPRYLIKTRGQQVTLSCSPISGHRSVSWYQQTPGQGLQFLFEYFSETQRNKGNFPGRFSGRQFSNSRSEMNVSTLELGDSALYLCASSSQGNTEAFFGQGTRLTVV.